The T cell receptor beta chain described here comes from a study of OX40 agonist ivuxolimab in advanced cancers. Regarding the study as a whole: What antigens the expanded peripheral T cells recognized was never established.

About this clone itself: Its antigen remains unidentified.

Sequencing used immunoSEQ multiplex PCR; TCRdb keeps in-frame clones, though not all of them. The sample yields tens of thousands of clones, 75% to 90% seen once. The germline V gene encodes CDR1 MRHNA and CDR2 SNTAGT. The length of the CDR3 is 16 residues. Trimming cost V 4 bases and J 8 bases, with 21 bases left between them. The chain recombines TRBV6-4 with TRBJ2-1; TRBD2 might be the D (7 bases). The material sequenced was CD4+ or CD8+ T cells sorted from blood, taken in a trial of the OX40 agonist ivuxolimab. This receptor was identified in an adult with an advanced solid tumor such as melanoma, head and neck, liver or kidney cancer. The CDR3 spells CASSGPKGEGRHEQFF. Written as DNA, the CDR3 is TGTGCCAGCAGTGGCCCTAAGGGGGAGGGTCGGCATGAGCAGTTCTTC.